Shown below are 14 T cell receptor beta chains from a single sample sequenced in a study of CD8 T cells in ankylosing spondylitis. The study's findings and limits: The study identified a TCR beta motif of seven or eight highly homologous variants that appeared characteristic of ankylosing spondylitis blood.

TCRdb recomputed calls from the 5' RACE reads with MiXCR, one row per CDR3 protein. Of about 220,000 distinct CDR3 sequences listed, about 7% are singletons. For these receptors, no antigen is known. The sequenced sample consisted of blood, either unsorted or a sorted T cell fraction (not recorded which). The source of these receptors is a male donor with ankylosing spondylitis.

The chain couples TRBV11-2 to TRBJ2-1; 13 bases line up with TRBD2. V was clipped by 5 bases and J by 8 bases; unmatched bases: 15. Germline loops: CDR1 SGHAT, CDR2 FQNNGV. This CDR3 has 18 amino acids. The CDR3 DNA is TGTGCCAGCAGCCCGGGAACTAGCGGGAGGGAATTTGAGTATGAGCAGTTCTTC. Translation: CASSPGTSGREFEYEQFF.

This clonotype was observed a few times. J is TRBJ1-1 and V is TRBV12-5, with TRBD1 matching 7 bases. From germline, CDR1 is LGHNT and CDR2 FRNRAP. Losses at the gene ends were 2 bases for V and 2 bases for J; bases not matched to a gene: 2. CDR3 length: 14 residues. The CDR3 here is CASGLRQGNTEAFF. CDR3 coding DNA: TGTGCTAGTGGTTTGAGACAGGGAAACACTGAAGCTTTCTTT.

This clonotype was seen at least ten times. CDR3 coding DNA: TGTGCCAGCAGTTTATCGATCAAGGCCTGGGTGACTGAAGCTTTCTTT. It is translated as CASSLSIKAWVTEAFF. The rearrangement joins TRBV27 to TRBJ1-1; D is ambiguous. This CDR3 has 16 residues. V lost 0 bases to trimming and J lost 5 bases, with 16 bases between them. Germline loops: CDR1 MNHEY, CDR2 SMNVEV (reference sequence).

This clonotype was seen many times. The rearrangement links TRBV20-1 to TRBJ2-7; 11 nucleotides agree with TRBD1. From germline, CDR1 is DFQATT and CDR2 SNEGSKA (reference sequence). V shed 1 base and J 3 bases; nucleotides not matched to a gene: 5. The CDR3 extends over 15 amino acids. CDR3 in amino acids: CSARATGQGVYEQYF. CDR3 DNA sequence: TGCAGTGCTAGAGCCACGGGACAGGGGGTCTACGAGCAGTACTTC.

This clonotype has a count of ten or more. DNA for the CDR3: TGTGCCAGCGAGTCGGACAGGGGCTACGAGCAGTACTTC. Translating gives CASESDRGYEQYF. The chain recombines TRBV6-6 with TRBJ2-7; 9 nucleotides agree with TRBD1. Germline CDR1 MNHNY, CDR2 SVGAGI (reference sequence). J was trimmed by 3 bases and V by 8 bases; bases with no gene match: 5. The CDR3 runs 13 residues.

The rearrangement joins TRBV6-1 to TRBJ1-3; D call uncertain. In germline, CDR1 is MNHNS, CDR2 SASEGT. The CDR3 has 15 residues. V was trimmed by 4 bases and J by 0 bases, leaving 10 bases between them. CDR3 in DNA: TGTGCCAGCAGTGGTATCAGAGACTCTGGAAACACCATATATTTT. Its translation: CASSGIRDSGNTIYF.

This clonotype was counted only a few times. The CDR3 region is CASRDSSYTEAFF. The CDR3 DNA follows: TGTGCCAGCAGAGACAGTAGTTACACTGAAGCTTTCTTT. V gene TRBV2 combines with J gene TRBJ1-1, with D perhaps TRBD1 (5 bases). This CDR3 spans 13 amino acids. Germline loops: CDR1 SNHLY, CDR2 FYNNEI. V lost 6 bases and J lost 3, with 11 bases in between.

This clonotype was observed a handful of times. V usage is TRBV7-9 and J usage is TRBJ2-7; D not resolved. CDR3 length equals 16 residues. Germline V gene data show CDR1 as SEHNR and CDR2 as FQNEAQ (reference sequence). V shed 4 bases and J shed 0 bases, with 16 bases lying between them. Here the CDR3 reads CASSSTGPVLSYEQYF. For the CDR3, the DNA is TGTGCCAGCAGCTCAACCGGTCCGGTTCTCTCCTACGAGCAGTACTTC.

In this sample, this clonotype turned up many times. The CDR3 sequence: CSAPGRYDNYGYTF. The CDR3 coding sequence is TGCAGTGCTCCCGGCAGATACGATAACTATGGCTACACCTTC. The chain links TRBV20-1 to TRBJ1-2; unclear D gene. The CDR3 has 14 residues. Germline CDR1 DFQATT, CDR2 SNEGSKA (reference sequence). Trimming cost V 5 bases and J 1 base, with 14 bases left between them.

This clonotype has ten or more counts. The chain joins TRBV6-4 to TRBJ2-2; 8 bases map to TRBD1. This CDR3 is built from 15 residues. Germline lookup yields CDR1 MRHNA and CDR2 SNTAGT. Trimming took 4 bases from V and 3 from J; bases not matched to a gene: 4. CDR3 region: CASSGGQGDTGELFF. The CDR3 nucleotides read TGTGCCAGCAGTGGCGGACAGGGAGACACCGGGGAGCTGTTTTTT.

The V and J genes are TRBV7-2 and TRBJ1-1; TRBD1 matches at 7 bases. V shed 5 bases and J 5 bases; nucleotides not matched to a gene: 11. The length of the CDR3 is 15 residues. Germline CDR1 reads SGHTA; CDR2 reads FQGNSA. The CDR3 DNA reads as TGTGCCAGCAGCCCAACCCCGACAGGGTTGACTGAAGCTTTCTTT. Protein sequence: CASSPTPTGLTEAFF.

Ten or more counts support this clonotype. The rearrangement links TRBV20-1 to TRBJ1-4; D gene unclear. The CDR3 consists of 13 residues. Between the trimmed V and J ends, which lost 4 bases and 3 bases, there was a span of 9 bases. Germline CDR1 is DFQATT and CDR2 is SNEGSKA (reference sequence). The CDR3 nucleotides are TGCAGTGCTAAGGTGTTGCCTAATGAAAAACTGTTTTTT. It encodes CSAKVLPNEKLFF.

The rearrangement links TRBV7-9 to TRBJ2-7; D is ambiguous. The CDR3 spans 14 residues. Germline-derived CDR1 and CDR2 are SEHNR and FQNEAQ (reference sequence). V was pared by 4 bases and J by 7 bases, with 17 bases between. CDR3 amino acids: CASSSYTRAWEQYF. Written as DNA, the CDR3 is TGTGCCAGCAGCTCTTACACAAGGGCGTGGGAGCAGTACTTC.

This clonotype was found many times. This chain joins TRBV15 and TRBJ1-5; no clear D. V lost 3 bases to trimming and J lost 0 bases, with 12 bases between them. Germline CDR1 LNHNV, CDR2 YYDKDF (reference sequence). The CDR3 consists of 16 residues. The CDR3 region is CATSRVGDYSNQPQHF. CDR3 coding DNA: TGTGCCACCAGCAGGGTGGGTGACTATAGCAATCAGCCCCAGCATTTT.